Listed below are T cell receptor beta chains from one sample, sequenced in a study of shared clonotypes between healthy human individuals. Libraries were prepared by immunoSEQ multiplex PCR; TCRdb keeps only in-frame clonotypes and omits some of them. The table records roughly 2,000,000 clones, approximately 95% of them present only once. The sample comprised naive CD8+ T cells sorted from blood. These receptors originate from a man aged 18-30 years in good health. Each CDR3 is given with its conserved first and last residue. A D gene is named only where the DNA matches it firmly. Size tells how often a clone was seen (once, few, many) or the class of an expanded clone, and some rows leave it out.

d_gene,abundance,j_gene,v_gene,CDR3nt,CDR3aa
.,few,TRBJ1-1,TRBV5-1,TGCGCCAGCAGCTTGGTGGACAGTTACACTGAAGCTTTCTTT,CASSLVDSYTEAFF
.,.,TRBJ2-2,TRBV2,TGTGCCAGCAGAACCACGATACTAGTGGGCACCGGGGAGCTGTTTTTT,CASRTTILVGTGELFF
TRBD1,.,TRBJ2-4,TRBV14,TGTGCCAGCAGCCGGACAGGGATTTCGACCAAAAACATTCAGTACTTC,CASSRTGISTKNIQYF
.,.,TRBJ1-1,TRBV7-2,TGTGCCAGCAGCGTCGCGGTTTTGAACACTGAAGCTTTCTTT,CASSVAVLNTEAFF
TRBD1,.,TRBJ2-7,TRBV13,TGTGCCAGCAGCTTAGAGGGGGGACAGGGGTACGAGCAGTACTTC,CASSLEGGQGYEQYF
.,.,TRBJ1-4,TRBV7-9,TGTGCCAGCAGCTCCCCACTTGGAGATGAAAAACTGTTTTTT,CASSSPLGDEKLFF
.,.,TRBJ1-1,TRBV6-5,TGTGCCAGCAGTTACTTGCCGGGAGGCCCGAACACTGAAGCTTTCTTT,CASSYLPGGPNTEAFF
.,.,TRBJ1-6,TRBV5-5,TGTGCCAGCACGACCGGGACCGGCCCCCTCCACTTT,CASTTGTGPLHF
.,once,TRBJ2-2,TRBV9,TGTGCCAGCAGCGTAGAGGGCACCCCGGGCACCGGGGAGCTGTTTTTT,CASSVEGTPGTGELFF
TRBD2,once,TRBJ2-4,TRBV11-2,TGTGCCAGCAGCTTAGCGGGGGGGCTTTTTCAGTACTTC,CASSLAGGLFQYF
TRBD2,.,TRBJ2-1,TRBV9,TGTGCCAGCAGCGTAGACAGCGGGGGCCTCAATGAGCAGTTCTTC,CASSVDSGGLNEQFF
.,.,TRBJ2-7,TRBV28,TGTGCCAGCAGTATTTTCGAGAGACAGGCGAGCTCCTACGAGCAGTACTTC,CASSIFERQASSYEQYF
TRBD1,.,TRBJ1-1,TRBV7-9,TGTGCCAGCAGCTCGACAGGGGGGGACACTGAAGCTTTCTTT,CASSSTGGDTEAFF
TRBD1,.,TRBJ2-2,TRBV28,TGTGCCAGCAGCCCAACCATCGGGACAGGGTGGGCCGGGGAGCTGTTTTTT,CASSPTIGTGWAGELFF
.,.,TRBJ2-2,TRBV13,TGTGCCAGCAGCATCACAGAAACCGGGGAGCTGTTTTTT,CASSITETGELFF
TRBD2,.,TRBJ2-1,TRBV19,TGTGCCAGTAGTATTGTGGGCGGGGGGCCATACAATGAGCAGTTCTTC,CASSIVGGGPYNEQFF
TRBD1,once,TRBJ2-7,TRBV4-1,TGCGCCAGCAGCCAAAAAGGACAGGGCTACGAGCAGTACTTC,CASSQKGQGYEQYF
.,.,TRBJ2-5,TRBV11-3,TGTGCCAGCAGCTCGTACAGGGTAGGTCAGGGCCAAGAGACCCAGTACTTC,CASSSYRVGQGQETQYF
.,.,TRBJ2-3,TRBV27,TGTGCCAGCAGTTCGTCCGGGACTAGCACAGATACGCAGTATTTT,CASSSSGTSTDTQYF
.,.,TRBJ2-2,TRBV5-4,TGTGCCAGCACCAAATCTAATGGCGGGGAGCTGTTTTTT,CASTKSNGGELFF
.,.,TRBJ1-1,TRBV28,TGTGCCAGCAGCTCCGTGAGGGAGGGCGAGAACACTGAAGCTTTCTTT,CASSSVREGENTEAFF
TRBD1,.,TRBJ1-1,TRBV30,TGTGCCTGGAGTGAGGGACAGGGGTTAAACACTGAAGCTTTCTTT,CAWSEGQGLNTEAFF
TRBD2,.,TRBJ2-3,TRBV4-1,TGCGCCAGCAGCCCTAGCGGCTCCGCTGGGGATACGCAGTATTTT,CASSPSGSAGDTQYF
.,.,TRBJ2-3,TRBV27,TGTGCCAGTGGTGGGGGGGGCGACAAAGGCACAGATACGCAGTATTTT,CASGGGGDKGTDTQYF
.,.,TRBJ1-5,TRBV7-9,TGTGCCAGCAGCTTAGGGTCAGGCCATAGCAATCAGCCCCAGCATTTT,CASSLGSGHSNQPQHF
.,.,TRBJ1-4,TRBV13,TGTGCCAGCAGCCGCTCCCCCGGTAATGAAAAACTGTTTTTT,CASSRSPGNEKLFF
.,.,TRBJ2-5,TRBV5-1,TGCGCCAGCAGCTGGAGACAAACGCAAGAGACCCAGTACTTC,CASSWRQTQETQYF
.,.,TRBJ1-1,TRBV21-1,TGTGCCAGCAGCAATAGGGGGACACCCGAAGCTTTCTTT,CASSNRGTPEAFF
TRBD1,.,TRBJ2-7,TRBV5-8,TGTGCCAGCAGCCTACAGGGGACCCTCTACGAGCAGTACTTC,CASSLQGTLYEQYF
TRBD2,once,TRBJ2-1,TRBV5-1,TGCGCCAGCAGCCCGGGCCCGAGCGGGGGCGCCTACAATGAGCAGTTCTTC,CASSPGPSGGAYNEQFF
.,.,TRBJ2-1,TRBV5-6,TGTGCCAGCAGCACGGACTCATACAATGAGCAGTTCTTC,CASSTDSYNEQFF
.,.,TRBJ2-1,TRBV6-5,TGTGCCAGCAGCCAGGGGGGCAGCTCCTACAATGAGCAGTTCTTC,CASSQGGSSYNEQFF
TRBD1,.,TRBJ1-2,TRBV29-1,TGCAGCGTCTACGCCGGGACAGGGACGACCTATGGCTACACCTTC,CSVYAGTGTTYGYTF
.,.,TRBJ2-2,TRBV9,TGTGCCAGCAGCAACCAACAGGGGAACACCGGGGAGCTGTTTTTT,CASSNQQGNTGELFF
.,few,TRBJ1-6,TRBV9,TGTGCCAGCAGCGTGGGGACATACGCACACAATTCACCCCTCCACTTT,CASSVGTYAHNSPLHF
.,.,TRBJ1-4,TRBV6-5,TGTGCCAGCAGTCTTGGCGGTAATGAAAAACTGTTTTTT,CASSLGGNEKLFF
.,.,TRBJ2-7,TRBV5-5,TGTGCCAGCAGCTTCAGTTCCGCCTACGAGCAGTACTTC,CASSFSSAYEQYF
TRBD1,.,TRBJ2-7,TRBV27,TGTGCCAGCAGTCTCGGACAGGGACCCCCCTACGAGCAGTACTTC,CASSLGQGPPYEQYF
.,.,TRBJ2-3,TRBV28,TGTGCCACCTCAACCAGCACAGATACGCAGTATTTT,CATSTSTDTQYF
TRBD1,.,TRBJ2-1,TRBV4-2,TGTGCCAGCAGCCAAGAGTCAGGGGGCATGGGCTCCTACAATGAGCAGTTCTTC,CASSQESGGMGSYNEQFF
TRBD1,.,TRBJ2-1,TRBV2,TGTGCCAGCAGGCCTACAGGGGTTGGCTCCTACAATGAGCAGTTCTTC,CASRPTGVGSYNEQFF
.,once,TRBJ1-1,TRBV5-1,TGCGCCAGCAGCTTGGGTCAGGGTTCGATGAACACTGAAGCTTTCTTT,CASSLGQGSMNTEAFF
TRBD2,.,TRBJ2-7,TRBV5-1,TGCGCCAGCAGGGACACTAGCGGGATGTACGAGCAGTACTTC,CASRDTSGMYEQYF
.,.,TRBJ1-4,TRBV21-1,TGTGCCAGCAGCAAAGGCCATCGGAATGAAAAACTGTTTTTT,CASSKGHRNEKLFF
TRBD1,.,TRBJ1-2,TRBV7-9,TGTGCCAGCAGCCCGCATAGGGACAGGGGGCTCCCCTATGGCTACACCTTC,CASSPHRDRGLPYGYTF
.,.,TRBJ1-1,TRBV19,TGTGCCAGTAGAAGCCCGTGGGGGAGGAAGAACACTGAAGCTTTCTTT,CASRSPWGRKNTEAFF
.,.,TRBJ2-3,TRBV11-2,TGTGCCAGCCAATCCCAGACAGACACAGATACGCAGTATTTT,CASQSQTDTDTQYF
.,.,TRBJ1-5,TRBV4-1,TGCGCCAGCAGCCCGACGGAGGGGAATTGGCCCCAGCATTTT,CASSPTEGNWPQHF
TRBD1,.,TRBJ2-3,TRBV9,TGTGCCAGCAGCGTAGGGCCCCTGGACAGGATTGGCCCCCCAGATACGCAGTATTTT,CASSVGPLDRIGPPDTQYF
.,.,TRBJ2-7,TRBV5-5,TGTGCCAGCAGCTTGGGGGGAGATTCCTACGAGCAGTACTTC,CASSLGGDSYEQYF
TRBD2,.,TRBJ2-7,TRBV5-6,TGTGCCAGCAGCTGGACTAGCGGGAATTACGAGCAGTACTTC,CASSWTSGNYEQYF
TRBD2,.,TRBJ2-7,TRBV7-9,TGTGCCAGCAGCTCCGGGACTAGCGGGGGAAAATCGGGGTACGAGCAGTACTTC,CASSSGTSGGKSGYEQYF
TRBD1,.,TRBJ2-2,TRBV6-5,TGTGCCAGCAGTTACTCCGGGACAGGGTGGGACGGGGAGCTGTTTTTT,CASSYSGTGWDGELFF
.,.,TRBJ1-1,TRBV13,TGTGCCAGCAGCCCATACGGACAGAACACTGAAGCTTTCTTT,CASSPYGQNTEAFF
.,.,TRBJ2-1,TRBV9,TGTGCCAGCAGCCATTACAATGAGCAGTTCTTC,CASSHYNEQFF
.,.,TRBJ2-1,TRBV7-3,TGTGCCAGCAGCCCCCGGGACGAGAGCTCCTACAATGAGCAGTTCTTC,CASSPRDESSYNEQFF
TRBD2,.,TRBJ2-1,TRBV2,TGTGCCAGCAGTGAAGCCCTAGCGGGAAATTACAATGAGCAGTTCTTC,CASSEALAGNYNEQFF
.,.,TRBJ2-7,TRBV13,TGTGCCAGCAGCCCGGGATCCCCCGGGCACCCCGAGCAGTACTTC,CASSPGSPGHPEQYF
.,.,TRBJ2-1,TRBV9,TGTGCCAGCAGCGTAGAGGGCCAGACTAATGAGCAGTTCTTC,CASSVEGQTNEQFF
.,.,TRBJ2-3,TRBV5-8,TGTGCCAGCAGCTTGGGGAGCGGAGTAACAGATACGCAGTATTTT,CASSLGSGVTDTQYF